This T cell receptor (beta chain) emerged from a study of blood T cell repertoires in COVID-19. With 0 bases removed from V and 7 bases from J, the gap between germline ends came to 13 bases. From germline, CDR1 is MNHNS and CDR2 SASEGT. This CDR3 has 15 residues. The assay was immunoSEQ multiplex PCR, and TCRdb's table has in-frame clones only and misses some. Of 350,000 to 550,000 clones listed, roughly 89% are singletons. The source is a woman between 25 and 40 years old with acute or convalescent COVID-19. The chain recombines TRBV6-1 with TRBJ1-5; possible D gene TRBD1, 5 bases. Sequenced sample: peripheral blood. The CDR3 DNA follows: TGTGCCAGCAGTGAAGCTTCCAGGGAATGGCAGCCCCAGCATTTT. Amino acid sequence: CASSEASREWQPQHF.